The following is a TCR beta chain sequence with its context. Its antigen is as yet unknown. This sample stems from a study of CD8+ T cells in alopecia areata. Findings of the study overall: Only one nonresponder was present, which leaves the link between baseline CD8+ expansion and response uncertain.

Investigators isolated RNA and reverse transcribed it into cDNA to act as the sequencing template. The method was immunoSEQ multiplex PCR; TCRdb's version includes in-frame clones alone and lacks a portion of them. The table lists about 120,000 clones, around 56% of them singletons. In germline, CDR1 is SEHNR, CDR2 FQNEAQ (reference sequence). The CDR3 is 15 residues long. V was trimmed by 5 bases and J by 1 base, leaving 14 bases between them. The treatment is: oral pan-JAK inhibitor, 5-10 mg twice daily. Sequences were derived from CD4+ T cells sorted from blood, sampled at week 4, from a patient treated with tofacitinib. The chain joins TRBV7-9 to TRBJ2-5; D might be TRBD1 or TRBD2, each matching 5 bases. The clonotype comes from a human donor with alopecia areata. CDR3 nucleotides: TGTGCCAGCAGCAGAGGAGATGGGACCCAAGAGACCCAGTACTTC. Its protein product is CASSRGDGTQETQYF.